These 31 T cell receptor beta chains originate from one sample sequenced in a study of shared clonotypes between healthy human individuals. The table came from immunoSEQ multiplex PCR; TCRdb's copy has only in-frame clones and leaves some out. The sample has 900,000 to 1,200,000 clones, around 78% seen once. The sequenced material came from memory CD4+ T cells from PBMCs. Subset defined: CD45RA-negative fraction. The receptors shown here come from a young man in good health. Some clones in this sample may be carry-over from other donors' samples.

This chain uses TRBV27 with TRBJ1-2; 7 nucleotides align to TRBD1. CDR3 length: 15 amino acids. The V gene's germline CDR1 is MNHEY and CDR2 SMNVEV (reference sequence). The ends lost 4 bases at V and 6 bases at J; junction bases unmatched: 11. The CDR3 DNA is TGTGCCAGCAGTTCTAATACAGGGGCCCTGCATGGCTACACCTTC. Protein: CASSSNTGALHGYTF.

The chain couples TRBV4-1 to TRBJ1-5, with D possibly being TRBD1 (6 bases). The CDR3 loop spans 15 amino acids. Trimming cost V 6 bases and J 4 bases, with 16 bases left between them. Germline V gives CDR1 MGHRA, CDR2 YSYEKL. For the CDR3, the DNA is TGCGCCAGCAGAAGCGGACAGTTTCGGAATCAGCCCCAGCATTTT. Translated, it gives CASRSGQFRNQPQHF.

The J gene is TRBJ2-5, the V gene TRBV19, with 7 nucleotides matching TRBD2. The CDR3 totals 14 residues. V lost 5 bases, J lost 4 bases, and 7 bases stayed unmatched. Germline-derived CDR1 and CDR2 are LNHDA and SQIVND (reference sequence). The CDR3 loop is CASSRGGGSETQYF. The CDR3 DNA reads TGTGCCAGTAGTCGAGGCGGGGGATCAGAGACCCAGTACTTC.

CDR3 in DNA: TGCAGCGTTTTAGGGACGACTAATGAAAAACTGTTTTTT. Translating it yields CSVLGTTNEKLFF. V usage is TRBV29-1 and J usage is TRBJ1-4; tentative D call: TRBD1 (5 bases). The germline gives CDR1 SQVTM, CDR2 ANQGSEA. CDR3 size: 13 residues. V lost 5 bases, J lost 2 bases, and 9 bases lay in between. Variable domain in full (rest from reference TRBV29-1 and TRBJ1-4): SAVISQKPSRDICQRGTSLTIQCQVDSQVTMMFWYRQQPGQSLTLIATANQGSEATYESGFVIDKFPISRPNLTFSTLTVSNMSPEDSSIYLCSVLGTTNEKLFFGSGTQLSVL.

The chain links TRBV11-2 to TRBJ1-5; 8 bases are shared with TRBD1. CDR3 length equals 16 residues. V lost 1 base to trimming and J lost 6 bases; unmatched junction nucleotides: 8. Per the germline V gene, CDR1 is SGHAT and CDR2 is FQNNGV. CDR3 residues: CASSLVRTGSAQPQHF. The CDR3 nucleotides are TGTGCCAGCAGCTTAGTAAGGACAGGGAGCGCTCAGCCCCAGCATTTT.

This clone was observed a handful of times. The CDR3 sequence: CASSRGAYEQYF. The DNA of the CDR3 is TGTGCCAGCAGCCGGGGAGCCTACGAGCAGTACTTC. The rearrangement links TRBV4-2 to TRBJ2-7, with D perhaps matching TRBD2 (5 bases). V was clipped by 4 bases and J by 2 bases, with 6 bases between them. The CDR3 covers 12 residues. Germline V CDR1 and CDR2: LGHNA, YNFKEQ.

This clone has just a few counts. The chain is built from TRBV21-1 and TRBJ2-5. TRBV21-1 is a known pseudogene. This CDR3 comprises 14 residues. The CDR3 spells CASSFCTGRKTQYF. The CDR3 DNA reads TGTGCCAGCAGCTTCTGTACGGGACGGAAGACCCAGTACTTC.

This clone was recorded a few times. The chain employs TRBV6-1 and TRBJ2-5; TRBD1 matches at 8 bases. Germline CDR1 is MNHNS and CDR2 is SASEGT. CDR3 size: 15 residues. V lost 7 bases, J lost 5 bases, and 12 bases stayed unmatched. CDR3 nucleotide sequence: TGTGCCAGCAAGACGTTCCGGACAGGGTGGGAGACCCAGTACTTC. Translated, it gives CASKTFRTGWETQYF.

This clone was observed many times. Other DNA sequences from this sample encode an identical CDR3 as well. V usage is TRBV27 and J usage is TRBJ1-1; D might be TRBD1 (5 bases). This CDR3 is built from 15 residues. The germline V gene has CDR1 MNHEY and CDR2 SMNVEV (reference sequence). The V and J ends lost 4 bases and 3 bases respectively, with 15 bases between them. CDR3 amino acids: CASSSLPGGDTEAFF. The CDR3 nucleotides are TGTGCCAGCAGTTCCCTCCCCGGGGGGGACACTGAAGCTTTCTTT.

The chain's CDR3 is CASSVTGTDNEQFF. The CDR3 DNA reads as TGCGCCAGCAGCGTAACCGGGACAGACAATGAGCAGTTCTTC. The chain couples TRBV5-1 to TRBJ2-1, with 7 bases matching TRBD1. CDR1 is SGHRS and CDR2 is YFSETQ in the germline V gene. Trimming at V came to 4 bases and at J to 5 bases, leaving 6 bases not matched to a gene. This CDR3 region has 14 residues.

The V and J genes are TRBV19 and TRBJ1-2; a weak D match, TRBD1 (5 bases). V lost 0 bases and J lost 6, with 14 bases in between. CDR1 LNHDA and CDR2 SQIVND come from the germline V gene (reference sequence). The CDR3 extends over 15 amino acids. The CDR3 sequence: CASSIDGRRGDGYTF. CDR3 DNA sequence: TGTGCCAGTAGTATAGACGGCCGGAGGGGCGATGGCTACACCTTC.

The V call is TRBV5-6, the J call TRBJ2-1; TRBD2 aligns across 14 bases. Germline lookup yields CDR1 SGHDT and CDR2 YYEEEE. Trimming removed 4 bases from V and 4 bases from J; junction bases left unmatched: 4. This CDR3 contains 16 residues. The CDR3 spells CASSPRLAGGYNEQFF. CDR3 nucleotides: TGTGCCAGCAGCCCTAGACTAGCGGGAGGGTACAATGAGCAGTTCTTC. The variable domain in full, completed from reference TRBV5-6 and TRBJ2-1, reads DAGVTQSPTHLIKTRGQQVTLRCSPKSGHDTVSWYQQALGQGPQFIFQYYEEEERQRGNFPDRFSGHQFPNYSSELNVNALLLGDSALYLCASSPRLAGGYNEQFFGPGTRLTVL.

The chain couples TRBV28 to TRBJ2-7, with 10 bases aligning to TRBD1. CDR1 and CDR2 from the germline V gene are MDHEN and SYDVKM. The CDR3 is 13 amino acids. Germline trimming cut 6 bases from V and 6 bases from J; bases unmatched to any gene: 5. The CDR3: CASRGTGELEQYF. DNA of the CDR3: TGTGCCAGCAGAGGGACAGGGGAGCTCGAGCAGTACTTC.

About this clone itself: The same CDR3 arises from other DNA sequences in this sample as well. The chain combines TRBV28 with TRBJ2-3, with 8 bases identical to TRBD2. Trimming removed 6 bases from V and 1 base from J; junction bases left unmatched: 3. The CDR3 consists of 14 residues. The germline gives CDR1 MDHEN, CDR2 SYDVKM. CDR3 amino acids: CASSPTSGTDTQYF. As DNA, the CDR3 is TGTGCCAGCAGCCCGACTAGCGGCACAGATACGCAGTATTTT.

Notes on this clone: This specimen includes other DNA sequences encoding the same CDR3. This chain uses TRBV2 with TRBJ1-2; D is possibly TRBD1 (6 bases). CDR3 length: 13 residues. CDR1 and CDR2 from the germline V gene are SNHLY and FYNNEI. V was clipped by 4 bases and J by 2 bases, with 8 bases between them. DNA of the CDR3: TGTGCCAGCAGTGTTGGACAGAACTATGGCTACACCTTC. This encodes CASSVGQNYGYTF.

CDR3 coding DNA: TGCGCCAGCAGCACCCTAGCGGGAGACGAGCAGTACTTC. This translates into CASSTLAGDEQYF. The chain recombines TRBV5-1 with TRBJ2-7; the match to TRBD2 covers 10 bases. The J segment lost 5 bases and the V segment lost 4 bases, leaving 3 bases of the junction unmatched. Germline values: CDR1 SGHRS, CDR2 YFSETQ. This CDR3 spans 13 amino acids.

This clone was detected only once. The chain has TRBV15 and TRBJ1-4; 9 nucleotides line up with TRBD1. The V and J ends lost 5 bases and 8 bases, in that order; junction bases with no gene match: 9. This CDR3 comprises 15 residues. The germline V gene has CDR1 LNHNV and CDR2 YYDKDF (reference sequence). The CDR3 DNA follows: TGTGCCACCAGCGGGGACAGGGACGAGAAGGAAAAACTGTTTTTT. This codes for CATSGDRDEKEKLFF. The full variable domain, with the rest looked up from reference TRBV15 and TRBJ1-4, is DAMVIQNPRYQVTQFGKPVTLSCSQTLNHNVMYWYQQKSSQAPKLLFHYYDKDFNNEADTPDNFQSRRPNTSFCFLDIRSPGLGDTAMYLCATSGDRDEKEKLFFGSGTQLSVL.

V and J are TRBV15 and TRBJ2-3; D is ambiguous. Germline assignment: CDR1 LNHNV and CDR2 YYDKDF (reference sequence). CDR3 size: 15 residues. V was clipped by 3 bases and J by 0 bases, with 10 bases between them. The CDR3 spells CATSRRMTSTDTQYF. The CDR3 coding sequence is TGTGCCACCAGCAGGAGGATGACTAGCACAGATACGCAGTATTTT.

The chain uses TRBV6-5 and TRBJ1-2; 7 nucleotides align to TRBD1. This CDR3 spans 15 amino acids. V shed 2 bases and J 6 bases; nucleotides not matched to a gene: 9. CDR1 is MNHEY, CDR2 SVGAGI, per germline. The CDR3 loop is CASSYRTGRGNGYTF. The DNA of the CDR3 is TGTGCCAGCAGTTACAGGACAGGAAGGGGAAATGGCTACACCTTC.

This chain connects TRBV19 to TRBJ2-7; TRBD1 aligns across 7 bases. Germline trimming cut 0 bases from V and 6 bases from J; bases unmatched to any gene: 5. This CDR3 contains 14 residues. Looked up from germline, CDR1 is LNHDA and CDR2 is SQIVND (reference sequence). CDR3 bases: TGTGCCAGTAGTATAGATCTCCCAGGGGGCGAGCAGTACTTC. Amino acid sequence: CASSIDLPGGEQYF.

For this clone: This specimen includes other DNA sequences encoding the same CDR3. Here the CDR3 reads CASSLGLAGGHEQYF. The DNA for the CDR3 is TGCGCCAGCAGCTTGGGTCTAGCGGGAGGGCACGAGCAGTACTTC. This chain joins TRBV5-1 and TRBJ2-7; 12 bases match TRBD2. Germline V CDR1 and CDR2: SGHRS, YFSETQ. Trimming took 0 bases from V and 5 from J; bases not matched to a gene: 3. This CDR3 has 15 amino acids.

V usage is TRBV27 and J usage is TRBJ2-1; 8 bases are shared with TRBD2. With 6 bases clipped from V and 4 bases from J, the junction kept 5 bases outside the gene matches. Germline-derived CDR1 and CDR2 are MNHEY and SMNVEV (reference sequence). This CDR3 region has 14 residues. CDR3 sequence (DNA): TGTGCCAGCAGCCGAGCGGGAGCTTACAATGAGCAGTTCTTC. Protein sequence: CASSRAGAYNEQFF.

The chain recombines TRBV4-3 with TRBJ1-5; D is undetermined. Trimming removed 0 bases from V and 7 bases from J, with 22 bases in between. The CDR3 sequence is 18 residues long. Germline loops: CDR1 LGHNA, CDR2 YSLEER. Here the CDR3 reads CASSQEYSAAIPGQPQHF. CDR3 in DNA: TGCGCCAGCAGCCAAGAGTATTCGGCGGCTATACCGGGCCAGCCCCAGCATTTT.

Turning to this clone: Since a much larger clone is just one base distant, this may be a read error. J is TRBJ2-1 and V is TRBV27, with TRBD2 identical over 8 bases. From germline, CDR1 is MNHEY and CDR2 SMNVEV (reference sequence). This CDR3 has 16 residues. Germline trimming cut 6 bases from V and 5 bases from J; bases unmatched to any gene: 12. CDR3 loop: CASRPLSGSPHNEQFF. The CDR3 nucleotides read TGTGCCAGCAGACCGCTCAGCGGGAGCCCCCACAATGAGCAGTTCTTC.

This clone showed up just once. This sequence joins TRBV29-1 and TRBJ2-7, with D tentatively TRBD2 (6 bases). Germline V gives CDR1 SQVTM, CDR2 ANQGSEA. The CDR3 sequence is 13 residues long. Trimming shortened V by 4 bases and J by 5 bases, and 15 bases separated the two germline ends. The chain's CDR3 is CSVVSGSPHEQYF. The CDR3 nucleotides are TGCAGCGTTGTATCCGGGAGCCCCCACGAGCAGTACTTC.

The chain recombines TRBV29-1 with TRBJ2-3; D perhaps matches TRBD2 (5 bases). The CDR3 has 15 amino acids. CDR1 is SQVTM, CDR2 ANQGSEA, per germline. V was trimmed by 5 bases and J by 2 bases, leaving 17 bases between them. CDR3 coding DNA: TGCAGCGTTAACAGCCGGGGAGACAACACAGATACGCAGTATTTT. It codes for CSVNSRGDNTDTQYF.

This chain links TRBV6-1 with TRBJ2-5; unclear D gene. CDR1 is MNHNS and CDR2 is SASEGT in the germline V gene. V was trimmed by 1 base and J by 5 bases, leaving 14 bases between them. The CDR3 length is 15 residues. The CDR3 bases are TGTGCCAGCAGTGAAGGACCACTTATCTTCGAGACCCAGTACTTC. Its translation: CASSEGPLIFETQYF.

The genes are TRBV5-6 and TRBJ2-3, with D perhaps TRBD2 (5 bases). The CDR3 runs to 14 residues. V lost 4 bases and J lost 6, with 15 bases in between. CDR1 SGHDT and CDR2 YYEEEE come from the germline V gene. CDR3 protein: CASSPGVGADTQYF. The DNA for the CDR3 is TGTGCCAGCAGCCCCGGGGTCGGCGCGGATACGCAGTATTTT.

This clone was observed once. One end of the junction is discordant with germline, which a read error may explain. The chain uses TRBV4-1 and TRBJ2-5; TRBD1 agrees at 8 bases. The tail of the sequence fits TRBJ2-7 better, so the J call may be wrong. This CDR3 is built from 15 residues. Germline-derived CDR1 and CDR2 are MGHRA and YSYEKL. The CDR3 spells CASSQDWTGIYEQYF. CDR3 DNA: TGTGCCAGCAGCCAAGACTGGACAGGGATCTACGAGCAGTACTTC.

This clone was observed a few times. The rearrangement uses TRBV10-3 and TRBJ2-5, with 7 positions matching TRBD2. This CDR3 has 14 amino acids. Germline CDR1 is ENHRY and CDR2 is SYGVKD. Trimming took 5 bases from V and 1 from J; bases not matched to a gene: 4. Here the CDR3 reads CAISPASGQETQYF. CDR3 coding DNA: TGTGCCATCAGTCCTGCTAGCGGCCAAGAGACCCAGTACTTC.

The chain employs TRBV27 and TRBJ1-1; D is undetermined. This CDR3 region has 13 residues. Germline CDR1 and CDR2: MNHEY and SMNVEV (reference sequence). V was clipped by 8 bases and J by 1 base, with 11 bases between them. CDR3 sequence reads: CASLDSPNTEAFF. As DNA, the CDR3 is TGTGCCAGCCTTGACTCACCGAACACTGAAGCTTTCTTT.